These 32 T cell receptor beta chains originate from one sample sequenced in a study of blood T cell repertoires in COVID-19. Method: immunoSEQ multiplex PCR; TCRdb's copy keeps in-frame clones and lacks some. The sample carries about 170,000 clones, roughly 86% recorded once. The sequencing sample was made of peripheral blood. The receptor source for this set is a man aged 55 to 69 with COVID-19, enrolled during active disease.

CDR3 sequence reads: CASSFRGFGYTF. The CDR3 DNA sequence: TGTGCCAGCAGTTTCAGGGGATTTGGCTACACCTTC. The V call is TRBV27, the J call TRBJ1-2; perhaps TRBD1 as D (6 bases). In germline, CDR1 is MNHEY, CDR2 SMNVEV (reference sequence). Between the trimmed V and J ends, which lost 3 bases and 7 bases, there was a span of 9 bases. The CDR3 totals 12 residues.

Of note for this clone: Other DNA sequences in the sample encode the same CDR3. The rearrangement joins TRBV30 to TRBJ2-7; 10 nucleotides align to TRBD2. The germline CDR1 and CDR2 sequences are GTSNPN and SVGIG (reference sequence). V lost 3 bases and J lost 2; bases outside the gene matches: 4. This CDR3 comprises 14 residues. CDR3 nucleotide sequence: TGTGCCTGGAGCCGGACTAGCGGACCCTACGAGCAGTACTTC. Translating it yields CAWSRTSGPYEQYF.

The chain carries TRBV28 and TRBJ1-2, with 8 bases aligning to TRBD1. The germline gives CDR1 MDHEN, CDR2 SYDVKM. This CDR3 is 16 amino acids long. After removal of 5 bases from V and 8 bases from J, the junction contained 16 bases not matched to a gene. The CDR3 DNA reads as TGTGCCAGCAGTCCCCCAGGCAGGGGGCTCTGGGCCGGCTACACCTTC. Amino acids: CASSPPGRGLWAGYTF.

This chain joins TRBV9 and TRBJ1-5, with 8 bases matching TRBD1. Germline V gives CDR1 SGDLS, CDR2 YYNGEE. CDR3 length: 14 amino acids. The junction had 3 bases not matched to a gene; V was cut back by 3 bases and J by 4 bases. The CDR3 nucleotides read TGTGCCAGCAGCGCCGGACAGGGTAATCAGCCCCAGCATTTT. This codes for CASSAGQGNQPQHF.

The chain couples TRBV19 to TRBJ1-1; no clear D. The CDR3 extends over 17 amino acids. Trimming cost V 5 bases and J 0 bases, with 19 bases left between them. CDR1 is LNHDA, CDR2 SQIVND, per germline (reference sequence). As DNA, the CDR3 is TGTGCCAGTAGTTTGTTGAGAGCTTCGTTGATGAACACTGAAGCTTTCTTT. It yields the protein CASSLLRASLMNTEAFF.

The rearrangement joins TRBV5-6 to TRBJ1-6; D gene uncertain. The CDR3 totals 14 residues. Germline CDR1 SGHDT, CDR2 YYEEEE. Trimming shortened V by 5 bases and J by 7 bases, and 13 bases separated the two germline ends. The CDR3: CASSPAGPNSPLHF. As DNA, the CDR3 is TGTGCCAGCAGTCCCGCGGGCCCCAATTCACCCCTCCACTTT.

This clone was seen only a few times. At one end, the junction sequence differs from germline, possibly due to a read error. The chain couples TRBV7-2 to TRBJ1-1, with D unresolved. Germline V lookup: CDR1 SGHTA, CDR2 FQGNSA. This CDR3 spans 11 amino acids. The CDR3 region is CASTLSGEAFF. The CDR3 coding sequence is TGTGCCAGCACCTTATCGGGTGAAGCTTTCTTT. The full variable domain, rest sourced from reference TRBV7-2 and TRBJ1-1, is GAGVSQSPSNKVTEKGKDVELRCDPISGHTALYWYRQSLGQGLEFLIYFQGNSAPDKSGLPSDRFSAERTGGSVSTLTIQRTQQEDSAVYLCASTLSGEAFFGQGTRLTVV.

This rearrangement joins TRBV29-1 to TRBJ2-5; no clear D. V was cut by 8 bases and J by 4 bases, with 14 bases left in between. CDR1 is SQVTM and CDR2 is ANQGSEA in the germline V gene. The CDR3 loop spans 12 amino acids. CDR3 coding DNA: TGCAGCTACCTGCGCGTCGGAGAGACCCAGTACTTC. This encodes CSYLRVGETQYF.

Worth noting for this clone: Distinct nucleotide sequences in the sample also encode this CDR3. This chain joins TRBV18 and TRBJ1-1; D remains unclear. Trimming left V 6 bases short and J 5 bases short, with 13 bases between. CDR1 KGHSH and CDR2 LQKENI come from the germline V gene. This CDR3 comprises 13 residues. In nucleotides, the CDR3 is TGTGCCAGCTCCCTCTCGGGTTCGACTGAAGCTTTCTTT. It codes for CASSLSGSTEAFF.

The CDR3 region is CASSPLPPGGPPNQETQYF. The CDR3 DNA is TGTGCCAGCTCACCCCTCCCACCGGGGGGTCCACCGAACCAAGAGACCCAGTACTTC. The rearrangement uses TRBV18 and TRBJ2-5; TRBD2 matches at 7 bases. J was trimmed by 0 bases and V by 3 bases; bases with no gene match: 16. There are 19 residues in the CDR3. Looked up from germline, CDR1 is KGHSH and CDR2 is LQKENI.

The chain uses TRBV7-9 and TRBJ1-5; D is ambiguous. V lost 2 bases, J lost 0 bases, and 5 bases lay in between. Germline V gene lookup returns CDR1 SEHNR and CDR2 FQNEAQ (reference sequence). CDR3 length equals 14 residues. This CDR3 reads CASSLSNSNQPQHF. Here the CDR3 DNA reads TGTGCCAGCAGCTTATCAAATAGCAATCAGCCCCAGCATTTT.

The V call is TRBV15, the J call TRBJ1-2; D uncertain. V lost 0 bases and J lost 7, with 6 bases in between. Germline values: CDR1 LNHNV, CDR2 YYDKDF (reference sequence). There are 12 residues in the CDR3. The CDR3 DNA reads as TGTGCCACCAGCAGAGATCTTTTTGGCTACACCTTC. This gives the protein CATSRDLFGYTF. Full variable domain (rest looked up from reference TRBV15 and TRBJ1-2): DAMVIQNPRYQVTQFGKPVTLSCSQTLNHNVMYWYQQKSSQAPKLLFHYYDKDFNNEADTPDNFQSRRPNTSFCFLDIRSPGLGDTAMYLCATSRDLFGYTFGSGTRLTVV.

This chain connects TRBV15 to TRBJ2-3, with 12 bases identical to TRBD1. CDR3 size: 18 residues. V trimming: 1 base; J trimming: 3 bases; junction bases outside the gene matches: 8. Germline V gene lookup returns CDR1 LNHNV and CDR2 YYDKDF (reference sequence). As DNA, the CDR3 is TGTGCCACCAGCAGAGTACCTGGGACAGGGGGCAGAACAGATACGCAGTATTTT. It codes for CATSRVPGTGGRTDTQYF.

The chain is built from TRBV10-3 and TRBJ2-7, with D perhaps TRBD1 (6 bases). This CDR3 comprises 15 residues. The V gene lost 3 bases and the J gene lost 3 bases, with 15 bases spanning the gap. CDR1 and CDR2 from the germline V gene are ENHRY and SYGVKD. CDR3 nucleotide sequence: TGTGCCATCAGTGAAGGACAGATGTTACTCTACGAGCAGTACTTC. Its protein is CAISEGQMLLYEQYF.

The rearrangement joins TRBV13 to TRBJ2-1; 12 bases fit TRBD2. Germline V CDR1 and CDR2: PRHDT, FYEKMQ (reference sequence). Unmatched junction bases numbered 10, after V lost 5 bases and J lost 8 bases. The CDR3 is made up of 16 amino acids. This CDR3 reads CASSLTTSGGWDEQFF. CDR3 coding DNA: TGTGCCAGCAGCCTAACGACTAGCGGGGGTTGGGATGAGCAGTTCTTC. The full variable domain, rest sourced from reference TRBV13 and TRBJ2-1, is AAGVIQSPRHLIKEKRETATLKCYPIPRHDTVYWYQQGPGQDPQFLISFYEKMQSDKGSIPDRFSAQQFSDYHSELNMSSLELGDSALYFCASSLTTSGGWDEQFFGPGTRLTVL.

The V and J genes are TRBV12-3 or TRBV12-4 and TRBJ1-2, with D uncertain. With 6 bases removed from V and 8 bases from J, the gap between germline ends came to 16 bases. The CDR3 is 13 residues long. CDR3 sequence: CASSSGPGYGYTF. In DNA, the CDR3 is TGTGCCAGCAGCTCCGGTCCAGGCTACGGCTACACCTTC.

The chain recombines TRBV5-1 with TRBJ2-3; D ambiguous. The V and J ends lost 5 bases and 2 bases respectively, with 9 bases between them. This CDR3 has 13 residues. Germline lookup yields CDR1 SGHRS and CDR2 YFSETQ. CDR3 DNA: TGCGCCAGCAGATTAACAGCCACAGATACGCAGTATTTT. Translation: CASRLTATDTQYF. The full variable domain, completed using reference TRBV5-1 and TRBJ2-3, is KAGVTQTPRYLIKTRGQQVTLSCSPISGHRSVSWYQQTPGQGLQFLFEYFSETQRNKGNFPGRFSGRQFSNSRSEMNVSTLELGDSALYLCASRLTATDTQYFGPGTRLTVL.

The CDR3 here is CASSGRAEGSPLHF. Here the CDR3 DNA reads TGTGCCAGCAGCGGCAGGGCGGAGGGCTCACCCCTCCACTTT. The chain employs TRBV9 and TRBJ1-6, with D possibly being TRBD1 (5 bases). Deletions cut 3 bases from V and 10 bases from J, with 14 bases between. Germline V lookup: CDR1 SGDLS, CDR2 YYNGEE. There are 14 residues in the CDR3.

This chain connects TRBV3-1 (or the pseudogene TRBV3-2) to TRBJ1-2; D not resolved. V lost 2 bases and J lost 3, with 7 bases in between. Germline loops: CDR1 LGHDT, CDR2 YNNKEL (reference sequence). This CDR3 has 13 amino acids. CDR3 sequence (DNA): TGTGCCAGCAGCCAAAGTCAGTACTATGGCTACACCTTC. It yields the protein CASSQSQYYGYTF.

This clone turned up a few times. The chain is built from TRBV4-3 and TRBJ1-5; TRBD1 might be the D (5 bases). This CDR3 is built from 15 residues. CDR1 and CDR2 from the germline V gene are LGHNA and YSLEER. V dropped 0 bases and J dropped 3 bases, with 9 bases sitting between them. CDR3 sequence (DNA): TGCGCCAGCAGCCAAGATGGGGCGATCAATCAGCCCCAGCATTTT. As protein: CASSQDGAINQPQHF.

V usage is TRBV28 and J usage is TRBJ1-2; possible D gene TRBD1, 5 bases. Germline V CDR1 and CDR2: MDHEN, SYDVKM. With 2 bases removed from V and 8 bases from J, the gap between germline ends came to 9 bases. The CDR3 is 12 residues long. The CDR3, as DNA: TGTGCCAGCAGTTTAGGCAGGGCGGGCTACACCTTC. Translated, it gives CASSLGRAGYTF.

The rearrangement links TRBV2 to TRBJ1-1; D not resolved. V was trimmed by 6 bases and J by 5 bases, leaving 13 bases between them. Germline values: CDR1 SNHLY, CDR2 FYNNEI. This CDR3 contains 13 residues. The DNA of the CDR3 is TGTGCCAGCAGGAGGGAGGTAAGGACTGAAGCTTTCTTT. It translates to CASRREVRTEAFF.

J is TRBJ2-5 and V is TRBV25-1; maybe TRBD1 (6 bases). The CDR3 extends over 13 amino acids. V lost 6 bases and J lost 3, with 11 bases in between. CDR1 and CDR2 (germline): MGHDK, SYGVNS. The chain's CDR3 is CASRRQVEETQYF. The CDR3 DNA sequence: TGTGCCAGCAGACGACAGGTAGAAGAGACCCAGTACTTC.

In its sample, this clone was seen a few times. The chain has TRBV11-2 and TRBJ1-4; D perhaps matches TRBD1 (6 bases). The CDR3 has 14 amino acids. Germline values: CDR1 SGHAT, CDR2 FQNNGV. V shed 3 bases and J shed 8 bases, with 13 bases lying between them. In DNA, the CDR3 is TGTGCCAGCAGCTTTTGGGGGCGGCGGGAAAAACTGTTTTTT. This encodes CASSFWGRREKLFF.

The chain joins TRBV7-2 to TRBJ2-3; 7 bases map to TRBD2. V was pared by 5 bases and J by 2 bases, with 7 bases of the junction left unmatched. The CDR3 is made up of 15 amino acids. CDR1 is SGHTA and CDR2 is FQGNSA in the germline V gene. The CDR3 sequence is CASSPRGTNTDTQYF. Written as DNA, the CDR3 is TGTGCCAGCAGCCCGCGGGGGACTAACACAGATACGCAGTATTTT.

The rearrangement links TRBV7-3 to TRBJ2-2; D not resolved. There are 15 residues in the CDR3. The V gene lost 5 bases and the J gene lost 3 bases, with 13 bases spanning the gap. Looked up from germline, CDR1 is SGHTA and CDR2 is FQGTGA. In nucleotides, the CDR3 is TGTGCCAGCAGCCCTGGAGTAGCCGACACCGGGGAGCTGTTTTTT. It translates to CASSPGVADTGELFF.

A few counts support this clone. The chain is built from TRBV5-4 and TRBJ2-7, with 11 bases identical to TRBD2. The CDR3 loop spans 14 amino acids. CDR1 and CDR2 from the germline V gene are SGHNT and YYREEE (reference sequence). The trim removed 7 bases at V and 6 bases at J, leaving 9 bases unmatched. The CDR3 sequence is CASRQRLAGSEQYF. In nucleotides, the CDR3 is TGTGCCAGCCGCCAACGACTAGCGGGAAGCGAGCAGTACTTC.

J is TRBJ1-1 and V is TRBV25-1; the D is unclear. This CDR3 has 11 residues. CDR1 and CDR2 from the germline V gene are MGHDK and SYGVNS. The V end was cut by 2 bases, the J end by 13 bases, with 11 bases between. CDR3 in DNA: TGTGCCAGCAGTGAAGGCGGGTGGGTTTTCTTT. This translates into CASSEGGWVFF.

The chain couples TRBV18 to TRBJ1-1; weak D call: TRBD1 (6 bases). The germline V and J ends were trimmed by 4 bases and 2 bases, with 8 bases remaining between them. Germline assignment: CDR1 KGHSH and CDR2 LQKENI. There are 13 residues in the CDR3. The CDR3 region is CASSRGPNTEAFF. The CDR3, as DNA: TGTGCCAGCTCACGGGGGCCCAACACTGAAGCTTTCTTT.

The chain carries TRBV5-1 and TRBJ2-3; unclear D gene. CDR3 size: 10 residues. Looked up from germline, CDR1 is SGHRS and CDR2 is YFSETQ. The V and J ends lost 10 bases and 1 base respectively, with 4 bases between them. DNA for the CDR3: TGCGCCTCAGGCACAGATACGCAGTATTTT. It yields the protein CASGTDTQYF.

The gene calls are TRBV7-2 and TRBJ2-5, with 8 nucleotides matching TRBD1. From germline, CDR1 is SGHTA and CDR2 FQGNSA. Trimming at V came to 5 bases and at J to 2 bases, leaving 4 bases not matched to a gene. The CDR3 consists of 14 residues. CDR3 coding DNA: TGTGCCAGCAGCCCTGACAGGGGACAAGAGACCCAGTACTTC. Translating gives CASSPDRGQETQYF.

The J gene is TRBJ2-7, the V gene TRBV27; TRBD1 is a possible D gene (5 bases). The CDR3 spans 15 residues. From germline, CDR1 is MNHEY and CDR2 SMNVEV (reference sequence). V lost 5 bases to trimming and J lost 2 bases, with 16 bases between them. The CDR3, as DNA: TGTGCCAGCAGTAAGGCCCGACAGATCCCCTACGAGCAGTACTTC. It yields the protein CASSKARQIPYEQYF.